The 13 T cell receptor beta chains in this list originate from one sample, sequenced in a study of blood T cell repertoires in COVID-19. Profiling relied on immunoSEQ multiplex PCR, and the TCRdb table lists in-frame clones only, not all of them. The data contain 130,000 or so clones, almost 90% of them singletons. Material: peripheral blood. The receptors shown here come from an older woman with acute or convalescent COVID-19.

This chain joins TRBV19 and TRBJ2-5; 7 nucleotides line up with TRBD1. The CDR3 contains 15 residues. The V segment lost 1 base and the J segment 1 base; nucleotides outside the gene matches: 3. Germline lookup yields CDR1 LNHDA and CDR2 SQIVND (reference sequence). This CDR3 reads CASSIVGGPQETQYF. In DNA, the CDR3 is TGTGCCAGTAGTATAGTAGGGGGCCCCCAAGAGACCCAGTACTTC.

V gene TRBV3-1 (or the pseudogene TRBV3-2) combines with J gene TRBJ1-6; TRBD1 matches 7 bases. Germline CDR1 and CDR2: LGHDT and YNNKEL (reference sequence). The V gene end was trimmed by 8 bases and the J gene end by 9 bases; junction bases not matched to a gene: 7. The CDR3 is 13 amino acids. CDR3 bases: TGTGCCAGCTGCGACAGGGAAGGTTCACCCCTCCACTTT. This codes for CASCDREGSPLHF.

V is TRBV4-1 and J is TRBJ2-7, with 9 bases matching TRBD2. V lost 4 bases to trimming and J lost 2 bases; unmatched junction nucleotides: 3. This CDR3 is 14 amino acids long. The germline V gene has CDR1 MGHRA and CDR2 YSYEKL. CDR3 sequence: CASSRGGETYEQYF. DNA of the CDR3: TGCGCCAGCAGCCGCGGGGGGGAAACCTACGAGCAGTACTTC.

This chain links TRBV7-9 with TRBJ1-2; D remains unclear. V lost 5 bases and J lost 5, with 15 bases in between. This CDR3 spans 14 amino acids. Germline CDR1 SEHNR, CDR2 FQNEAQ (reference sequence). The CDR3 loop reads CASSNPTGIYGYTF. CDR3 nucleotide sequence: TGTGCCAGCAGCAACCCAACCGGTATATATGGCTACACCTTC.

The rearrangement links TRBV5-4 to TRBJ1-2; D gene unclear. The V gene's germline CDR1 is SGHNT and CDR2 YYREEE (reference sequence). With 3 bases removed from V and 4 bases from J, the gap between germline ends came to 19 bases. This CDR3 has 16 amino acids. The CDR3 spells CASSSSVTPPGYGYTF. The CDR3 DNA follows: TGTGCCAGCAGCTCGTCCGTGACACCGCCTGGCTATGGCTACACCTTC.

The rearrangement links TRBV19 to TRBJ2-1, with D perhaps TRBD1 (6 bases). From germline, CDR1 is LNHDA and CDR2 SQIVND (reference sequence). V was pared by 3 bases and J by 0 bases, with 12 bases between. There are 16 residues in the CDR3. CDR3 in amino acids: CASSILTGISYNEQFF. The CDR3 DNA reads TGTGCCAGTAGTATCCTAACAGGGATCTCCTACAATGAGCAGTTCTTC.

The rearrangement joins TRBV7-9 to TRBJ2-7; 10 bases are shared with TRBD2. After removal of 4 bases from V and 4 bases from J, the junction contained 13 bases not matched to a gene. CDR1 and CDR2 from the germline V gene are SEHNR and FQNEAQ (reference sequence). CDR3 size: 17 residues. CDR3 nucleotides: TGTGCCAGCAGCTCCCTCGGGGGGGGGACTAGCGATTACGAGCAGTACTTC. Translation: CASSSLGGGTSDYEQYF.

The CDR3 region has the DNA TGTGCCAGCAGTTTATCCATTGGGGCCCTTTCACCCCTCCACTTT. As protein: CASSLSIGALSPLHF. This chain uses TRBV27 with TRBJ1-6, with a tentative D call TRBD1 (5 bases). In germline, CDR1 is MNHEY, CDR2 SMNVEV (reference sequence). The CDR3 has 15 residues. The ends were cut back, 0 bases at V and 9 bases at J, with 12 bases in the middle.

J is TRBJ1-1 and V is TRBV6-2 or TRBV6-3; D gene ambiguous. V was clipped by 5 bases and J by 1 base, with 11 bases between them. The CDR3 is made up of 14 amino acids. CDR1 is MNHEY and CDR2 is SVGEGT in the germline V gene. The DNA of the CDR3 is TGTGCCAGCAGTCTAACCTTAGCGAACACTGAAGCTTTCTTT. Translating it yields CASSLTLANTEAFF.

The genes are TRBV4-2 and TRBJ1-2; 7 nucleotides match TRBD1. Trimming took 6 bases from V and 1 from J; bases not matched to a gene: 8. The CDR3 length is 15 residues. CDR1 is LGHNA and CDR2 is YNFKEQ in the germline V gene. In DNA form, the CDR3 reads TGTGCCAGCAGTTCTGTGACAGGGATTAACTATGGCTACACCTTC. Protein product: CASSSVTGINYGYTF.

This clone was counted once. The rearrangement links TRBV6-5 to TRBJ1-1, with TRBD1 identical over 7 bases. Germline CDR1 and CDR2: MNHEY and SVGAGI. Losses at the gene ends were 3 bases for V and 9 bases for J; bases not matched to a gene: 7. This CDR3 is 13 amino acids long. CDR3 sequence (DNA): TGTGCCAGCAGTTATCTGACAGGGAGTAAAGCTTTCTTT. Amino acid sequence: CASSYLTGSKAFF.

CDR3 bases: TGTGCCAGCAGACTAGGGCGGAACACCGGGGAGCTGTTTTTT. This encodes CASRLGRNTGELFF. The V and J genes are TRBV28 and TRBJ2-2; D perhaps matches TRBD2 (5 bases). The CDR3 covers 14 residues. The V gene's germline CDR1 is MDHEN and CDR2 SYDVKM. Trimming stripped 6 bases from V and 1 base from J, with 9 bases between.

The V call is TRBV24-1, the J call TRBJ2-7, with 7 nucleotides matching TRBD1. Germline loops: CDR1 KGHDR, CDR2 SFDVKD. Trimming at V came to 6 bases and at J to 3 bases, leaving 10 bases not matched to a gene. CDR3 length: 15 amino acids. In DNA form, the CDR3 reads TGTGCCACCAGTTTTTGGGACAGACGTTTCTACGAGCAGTACTTC. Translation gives CATSFWDRRFYEQYF.